This TCR beta chain was profiled in a study of cytotoxic CD8 clonotypes in ibrutinib-treated CLL. The wider study: Results showed around 24 partial and 2 complete responses; following median 68 months, about 15 remained remitted, about twelve advanced.

Assay used: immunoSEQ multiplex PCR; TCRdb lists only in-frame clones, some missing. The table records under 200,000 clones, more than 80% of them present only once. The CDR3 length is 13 residues. Germline V gives CDR1 SGHNT, CDR2 YENEEA. V was pared by 2 bases and J by 6 bases, with 11 bases between. V usage is TRBV11-3 and J usage is TRBJ2-7, with D perhaps TRBD1 (5 bases). Sample: PBMCs, taken after 24 months of ibrutinib treatment. The clonotype was recovered from a human donor with chronic lymphocytic leukemia. The CDR3 bases are TGTGCCAGCAGCTTAACCCAGGGCGGCGAGCAGTACTTC. It yields the protein CASSLTQGGEQYF.